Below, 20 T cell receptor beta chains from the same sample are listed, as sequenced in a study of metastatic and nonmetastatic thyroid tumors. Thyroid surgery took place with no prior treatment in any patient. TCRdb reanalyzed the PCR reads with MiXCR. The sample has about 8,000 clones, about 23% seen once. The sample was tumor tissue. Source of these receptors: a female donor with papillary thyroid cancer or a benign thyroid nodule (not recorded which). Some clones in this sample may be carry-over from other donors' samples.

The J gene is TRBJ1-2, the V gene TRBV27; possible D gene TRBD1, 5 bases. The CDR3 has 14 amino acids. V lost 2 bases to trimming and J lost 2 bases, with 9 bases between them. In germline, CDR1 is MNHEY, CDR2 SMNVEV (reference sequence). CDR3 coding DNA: TGTGCCAGCAGTTTACGTCCAGGGAACTATGGCTACACCTTC. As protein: CASSLRPGNYGYTF.

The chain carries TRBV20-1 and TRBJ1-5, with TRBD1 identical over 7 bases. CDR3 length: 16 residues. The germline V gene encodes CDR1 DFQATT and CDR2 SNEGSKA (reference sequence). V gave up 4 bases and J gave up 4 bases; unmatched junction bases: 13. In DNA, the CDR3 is TGCAGTGCTAAGAGCTTCAGGGGGAGGGGGAATCAGCCCCAGCATTTT. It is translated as CSAKSFRGRGNQPQHF.

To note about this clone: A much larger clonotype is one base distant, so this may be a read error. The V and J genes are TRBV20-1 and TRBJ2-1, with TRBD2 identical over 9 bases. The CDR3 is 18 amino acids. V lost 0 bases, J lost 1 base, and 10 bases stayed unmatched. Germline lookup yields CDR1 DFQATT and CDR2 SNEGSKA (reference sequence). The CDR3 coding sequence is TGCAGTGCTAGAGATCCAGGAGGTGCGGGAGGGTCCTACAATGAGCAGTTCTTC. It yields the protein CSARDPGGAGGSYNEQFF.

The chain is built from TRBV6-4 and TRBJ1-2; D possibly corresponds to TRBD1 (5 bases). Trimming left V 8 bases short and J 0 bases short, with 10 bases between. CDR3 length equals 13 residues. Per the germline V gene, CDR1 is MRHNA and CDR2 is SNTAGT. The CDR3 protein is CASGRGPNYGYTF. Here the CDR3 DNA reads TGTGCCAGCGGGCGGGGACCTAACTATGGCTACACCTTC.

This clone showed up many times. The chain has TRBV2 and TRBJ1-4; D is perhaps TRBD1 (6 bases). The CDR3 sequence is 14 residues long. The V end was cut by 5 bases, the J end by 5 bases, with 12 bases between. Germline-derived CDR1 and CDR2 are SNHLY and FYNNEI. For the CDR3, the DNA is TGTGCCAGCAGTTATGACAGGTTGAATGAAAAACTGTTTTTT. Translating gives CASSYDRLNEKLFF.

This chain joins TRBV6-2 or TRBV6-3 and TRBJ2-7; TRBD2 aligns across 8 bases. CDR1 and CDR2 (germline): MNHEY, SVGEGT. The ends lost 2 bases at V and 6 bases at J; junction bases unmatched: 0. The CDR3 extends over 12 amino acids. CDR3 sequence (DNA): TGTGCCAGCAGTTACGCGGGGGGCGAGCAGTACTTC. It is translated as CASSYAGGEQYF.

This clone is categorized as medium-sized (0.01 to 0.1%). CDR3 amino acids: CATSDPSGLAGGPNTGELFF. CDR3 DNA: TGTGCCACCAGTGACCCTTCGGGACTAGCGGGGGGCCCGAACACCGGGGAGCTGTTTTTT. The chain couples TRBV24-1 to TRBJ2-2, with TRBD2 matching over 15 bases. CDR3 length equals 20 residues. Germline trimming cut 4 bases from V and 0 bases from J; bases unmatched to any gene: 8. Per germline, CDR1 KGHDR and CDR2 SFDVKD.

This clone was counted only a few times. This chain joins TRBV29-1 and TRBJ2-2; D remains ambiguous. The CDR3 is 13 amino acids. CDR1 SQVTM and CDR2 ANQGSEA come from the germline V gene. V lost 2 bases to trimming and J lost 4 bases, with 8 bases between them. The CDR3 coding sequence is TGCAGCGTTGAAAAGGTCGGCACCGGGGAGCTGTTTTTT. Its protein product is CSVEKVGTGELFF.

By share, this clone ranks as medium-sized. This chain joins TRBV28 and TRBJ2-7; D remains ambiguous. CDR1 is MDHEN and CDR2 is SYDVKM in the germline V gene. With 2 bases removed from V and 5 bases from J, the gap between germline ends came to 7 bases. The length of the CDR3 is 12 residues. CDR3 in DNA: TGTGCCAGCAGTTTAATAGGGAACGAGCAGTACTTC. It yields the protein CASSLIGNEQYF.

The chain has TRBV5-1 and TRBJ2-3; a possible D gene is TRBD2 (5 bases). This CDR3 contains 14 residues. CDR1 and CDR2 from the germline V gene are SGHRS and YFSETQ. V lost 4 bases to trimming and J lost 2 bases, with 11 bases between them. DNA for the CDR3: TGCGCCAGCAGCCGCACGGGGTTCACAGATACGCAGTATTTT. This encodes CASSRTGFTDTQYF. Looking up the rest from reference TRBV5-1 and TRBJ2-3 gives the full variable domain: KAGVTQTPRYLIKTRGQQVTLSCSPISGHRSVSWYQQTPGQGLQFLFEYFSETQRNKGNFPGRFSGRQFSNSRSEMNVSTLELGDSALYLCASSRTGFTDTQYFGPGTRLTVL.

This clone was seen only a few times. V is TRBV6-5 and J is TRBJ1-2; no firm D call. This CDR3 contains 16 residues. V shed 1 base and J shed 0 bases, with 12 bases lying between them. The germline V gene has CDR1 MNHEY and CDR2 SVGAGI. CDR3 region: CASSYFSASANYGYTF. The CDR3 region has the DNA TGTGCCAGCAGTTACTTCTCCGCATCTGCTAACTATGGCTACACCTTC.

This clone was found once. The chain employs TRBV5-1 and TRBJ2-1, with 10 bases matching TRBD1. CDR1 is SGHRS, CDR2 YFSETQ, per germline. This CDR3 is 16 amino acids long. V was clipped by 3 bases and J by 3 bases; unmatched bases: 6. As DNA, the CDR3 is TGCGCCAGCAGCTCTAAGCGGGACAGGGGCTACAATGAGCAGTTCTTC. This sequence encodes CASSSKRDRGYNEQFF. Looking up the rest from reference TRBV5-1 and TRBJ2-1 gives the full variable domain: KAGVTQTPRYLIKTRGQQVTLSCSPISGHRSVSWYQQTPGQGLQFLFEYFSETQRNKGNFPGRFSGRQFSNSRSEMNVSTLELGDSALYLCASSSKRDRGYNEQFFGPGTRLTVL.

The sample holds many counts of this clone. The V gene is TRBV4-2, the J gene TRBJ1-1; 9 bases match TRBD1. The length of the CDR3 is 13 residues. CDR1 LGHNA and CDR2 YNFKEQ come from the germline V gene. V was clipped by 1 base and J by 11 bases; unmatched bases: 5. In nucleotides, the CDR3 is TGTGCCAGCAGCCAAGCAGGGACAGGGCGGGCTTTCTTT. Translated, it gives CASSQAGTGRAFF.

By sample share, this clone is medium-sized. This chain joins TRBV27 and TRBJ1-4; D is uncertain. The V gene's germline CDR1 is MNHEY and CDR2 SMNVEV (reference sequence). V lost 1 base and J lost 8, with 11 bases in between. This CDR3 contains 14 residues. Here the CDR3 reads CASSLLSGEEKLFF. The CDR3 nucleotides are TGTGCCAGCAGTTTATTGTCCGGTGAGGAAAAACTGTTTTTT.

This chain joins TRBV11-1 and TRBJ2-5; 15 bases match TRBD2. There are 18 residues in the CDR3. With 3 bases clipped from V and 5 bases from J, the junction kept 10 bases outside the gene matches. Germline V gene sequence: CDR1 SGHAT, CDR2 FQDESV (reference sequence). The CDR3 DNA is TGTGCCAGCAGCTTTGGAGGGACTAGCGGGAGGAGCAGGGAGACCCAGTACTTC. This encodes CASSFGGTSGRSRETQYF.

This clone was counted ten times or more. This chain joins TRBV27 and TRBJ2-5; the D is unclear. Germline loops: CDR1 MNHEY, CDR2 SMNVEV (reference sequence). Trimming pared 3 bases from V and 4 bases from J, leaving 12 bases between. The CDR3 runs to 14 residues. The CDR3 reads CASSFGFRSETQYF. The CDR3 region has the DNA TGTGCCAGCAGTTTTGGGTTTCGGTCAGAGACCCAGTACTTC.

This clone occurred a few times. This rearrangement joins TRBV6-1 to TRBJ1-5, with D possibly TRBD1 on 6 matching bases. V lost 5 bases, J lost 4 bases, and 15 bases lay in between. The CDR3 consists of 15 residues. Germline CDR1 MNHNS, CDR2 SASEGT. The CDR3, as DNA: TGTGCCAGCAGTAACATATACAGGGTGAATCAGCCCCAGCATTTT. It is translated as CASSNIYRVNQPQHF.

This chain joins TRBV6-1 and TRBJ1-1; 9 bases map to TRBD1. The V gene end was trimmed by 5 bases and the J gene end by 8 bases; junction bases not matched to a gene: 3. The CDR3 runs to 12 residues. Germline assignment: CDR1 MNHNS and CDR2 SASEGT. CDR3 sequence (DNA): TGTGCCAGCAGTCGCGGACAGGGGGAAGCTTTCTTT. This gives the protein CASSRGQGEAFF.

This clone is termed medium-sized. The CDR3 region has the DNA TGTGCCAGCAGTTACTTTACGACCGGGACAGGTCGACAGCCCCAGCATTTT. Its translation: CASSYFTTGTGRQPQHF. The chain recombines TRBV6-2 or TRBV6-3 with TRBJ1-5; 8 positions agree with TRBD1. J lost 7 bases, V lost 1 base, and 12 bases had no gene match. The CDR3 is 17 residues long. Germline V gives CDR1 MNHEY, CDR2 SVGEGT.

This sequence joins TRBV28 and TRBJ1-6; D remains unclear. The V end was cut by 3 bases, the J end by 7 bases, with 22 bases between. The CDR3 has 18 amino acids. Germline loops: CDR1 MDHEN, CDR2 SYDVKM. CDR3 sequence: CASSFPAAGRTQNSPLHF. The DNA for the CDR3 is TGTGCCAGCAGTTTCCCCGCTGCGGGAAGGACCCAAAATTCACCCCTCCACTTT.